Each of the 5 T cell receptor beta chains below was sequenced from the same sample in a study of T-cell reconstitution after alpha-beta-depleted transplantation in children. Unique molecular identifiers were incorporated into the prepared TCRbeta library. TCRdb reanalysed the PCR reads using MiXCR and keeps one entry per CDR3 protein. The sample lists about 510,000 distinct CDR3 sequences, roughly 10% occurring once. Sequences were derived from PBMCs, mostly from graft donor cells, sampled 180 days after TCRalphabeta/CD19-depleted stem cell transplant. The receptor source for this set is a female patient aged 2 to 10 who had a stem cell transplant for aplastic anemia, so the T cells may come from the graft donor.

This clonotype was counted a few times. The V and J genes are TRBV28 and TRBJ1-2; D not certain. This CDR3 contains 12 residues. CDR1 and CDR2 from the germline V gene are MDHEN and SYDVKM. Trimming shortened V by 7 bases and J by 8 bases, and 14 bases separated the two germline ends. The DNA for the CDR3 is TGTGCCAGCACCTCTGTAAGGCGCGGCTACACCTTC. Translated: CASTSVRRGYTF.

The chain links TRBV4-3 to TRBJ2-3; 13 bases agree with TRBD2. CDR3 size: 16 residues. V lost 1 base, J lost 9 bases, and 7 bases stayed unmatched. Germline values: CDR1 LGHNA, CDR2 YSLEER. The CDR3 DNA is TGCGCCAGCAGCCAAGCCGGGACTAGCGGGGCCCGAACGCAGTATTTT. The encoded protein is CASSQAGTSGARTQYF.

This clonotype occurred a few times. This chain joins TRBV14 and TRBJ2-7; D possibly corresponds to TRBD2 (6 bases). Germline CDR1 and CDR2: SGHDN and FVKESK. The CDR3 length is 15 residues. Trimming cost V 1 base and J 7 bases, with 17 bases left between them. The CDR3 bases are TGTGCCAGCAGCCAAGTTGGGCGGGGCCGAGAGGAGCAGTACTTC. Translated: CASSQVGRGREEQYF. Looking up the rest from reference TRBV14 and TRBJ2-7 gives the full variable domain: EAGVTQFPSHSVIEKGQTVTLRCDPISGHDNLYWYRRVMGKEIKFLLHFVKESKQDESGMPNNRFLAERTGGTYSTLKVQPAELEDSGVYFCASSQVGRGREEQYFGPGTRLTVT.

This clonotype has just a few counts. CDR3 bases: TGCAGTGCGATCCGACTCATCGGGAGGCCATACGAGCAGTACTTC. It translates to CSAIRLIGRPYEQYF. The V call is TRBV20-1, the J call TRBJ2-7; 7 bases map to TRBD2. With V trimmed by 6 bases and J by 4 bases, 15 bases remained unmatched. Germline CDR1 and CDR2: DFQATT and SNEGSKA (reference sequence). This CDR3 has 15 residues.

The genes are TRBV6-5 and TRBJ1-2; no clear D. The CDR3 is made up of 14 amino acids. Between the trimmed V and J ends, which lost 4 bases and 6 bases, there was a span of 15 bases. Germline assignment: CDR1 MNHEY and CDR2 SVGAGI. In nucleotides, the CDR3 is TGTGCCAGCAGTTCCCCCGGGCTTGGAGATGGCTACACCTTC. Amino acid sequence: CASSSPGLGDGYTF.